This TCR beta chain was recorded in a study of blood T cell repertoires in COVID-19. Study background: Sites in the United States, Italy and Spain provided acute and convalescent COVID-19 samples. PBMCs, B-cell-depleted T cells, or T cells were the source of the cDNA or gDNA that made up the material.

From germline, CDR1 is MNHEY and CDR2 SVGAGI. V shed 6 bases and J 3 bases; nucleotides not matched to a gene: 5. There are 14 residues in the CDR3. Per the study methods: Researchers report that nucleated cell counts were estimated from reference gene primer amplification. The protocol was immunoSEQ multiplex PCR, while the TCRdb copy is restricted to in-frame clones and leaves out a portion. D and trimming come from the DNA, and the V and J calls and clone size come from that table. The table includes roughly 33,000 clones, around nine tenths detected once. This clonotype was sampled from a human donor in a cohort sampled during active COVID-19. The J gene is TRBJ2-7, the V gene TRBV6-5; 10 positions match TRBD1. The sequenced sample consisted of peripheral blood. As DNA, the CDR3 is TGTGCCAGCAGAATGGGACAGGGGTTCTACGAGCAGTACTTC. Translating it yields CASRMGQGFYEQYF.